These 31 T cell receptor beta chains were all obtained from the same sample, sequenced in a study of CD8 T cells in Susac syndrome. The authors reverse transcribed roughly 0.45 to 1 ug RNA with random hexamers. TCRdb reprocessed the immunoSEQ multiplex PCR reads via MiXCR and lists one record per CDR3 protein. Among around 71,000 distinct CDR3 sequences listed, nearly 96% were seen once. Sequencing was performed on CD4+ T cells from PBMCs. The receptors derive from a human donor with multiple sclerosis.

The chain combines TRBV29-1 with TRBJ2-1; unclear D gene. The CDR3 spans 13 residues. The V end lost 4 bases, the J end lost 6 bases, and 13 bases lay between the germline ends. Germline CDR1 and CDR2: SQVTM and ANQGSEA. The CDR3 loop is CSVGSRPFNEQFF. The CDR3 DNA reads TGCAGCGTTGGGTCAAGACCCTTCAATGAGCAGTTCTTC.

V and J are TRBV7-2 and TRBJ1-1, with no clear D. V was pared by 3 bases and J by 0 bases, with 17 bases between. Germline assignment: CDR1 SGHTA and CDR2 FQGNSA. The CDR3 extends over 17 amino acids. The CDR3, as DNA: TGTGCCAGCAGCTTCCCCCACCTAGAACCGATGAACACTGAAGCTTTCTTT. Its protein is CASSFPHLEPMNTEAFF. The complete variable domain, with remaining parts taken from reference TRBV7-2 and TRBJ1-1, reads GAGVSQSPSNKVTEKGKDVELRCDPISGHTALYWYRQSLGQGLEFLIYFQGNSAPDKSGLPSDRFSAERTGGSVSTLTIQRTQQEDSAVYLCASSFPHLEPMNTEAFFGQGTRLTVV.

The chain combines TRBV7-9 with TRBJ1-1; maybe TRBD1 (5 bases). Germline CDR1 SEHNR, CDR2 FQNEAQ (reference sequence). V lost 5 bases and J 1 base, leaving 11 bases between the germline ends. The CDR3 totals 14 residues. CDR3 sequence (DNA): TGTGCCAGCAGCCCAGGGACGGCGAACACTGAAGCTTTCTTT. This encodes CASSPGTANTEAFF.

In its sample, this clonotype was seen once. The chain couples TRBV7-9 to TRBJ2-1; D may be TRBD2 (6 bases). V shed 4 bases and J shed 5 bases, with 12 bases lying between them. The CDR3 has 14 amino acids. Germline assignment: CDR1 SEHNR and CDR2 FQNEAQ (reference sequence). The CDR3 DNA follows: TGTGCCAGCAGCTCATTCTCGGGGGACAATGAGCAGTTCTTC. Translating gives CASSSFSGDNEQFF.

The chain employs TRBV5-1 and TRBJ2-7; D is undetermined. V lost 4 bases to trimming and J lost 1 base, with 15 bases between them. This CDR3 spans 15 amino acids. CDR1 and CDR2 (germline): SGHRS, YFSETQ. CDR3 amino acids: CASSTRTGPSYEQYF. The CDR3 bases are TGCGCCAGCAGCACAAGGACGGGTCCTTCCTACGAGCAGTACTTC.

The table lists this clonotype with a few counts. The rearrangement uses TRBV5-1 and TRBJ2-7; a weak D match, TRBD2 (5 bases). CDR3 size: 14 residues. The germline V and J ends were trimmed by 4 bases and 0 bases, with 11 bases remaining between them. Germline CDR1 is SGHRS and CDR2 is YFSETQ. CDR3 amino acids: CASSGRGSSYEQYF. The CDR3 DNA reads as TGCGCCAGCAGCGGTCGAGGGTCCTCCTACGAGCAGTACTTC. The whole variable domain, remainder taken from reference TRBV5-1 and TRBJ2-7, is KAGVTQTPRYLIKTRGQQVTLSCSPISGHRSVSWYQQTPGQGLQFLFEYFSETQRNKGNFPGRFSGRQFSNSRSEMNVSTLELGDSALYLCASSGRGSSYEQYFGPGTRLTVT.

This chain links TRBV6-5 with TRBJ2-7; 7 nucleotides match TRBD2. The germline V gene has CDR1 MNHEY and CDR2 SVGAGI. The CDR3 is 14 amino acids. V lost 2 bases to trimming and J lost 3 bases; unmatched junction nucleotides: 4. CDR3 amino acids: CASSYLGRDYEQYF. Here the CDR3 DNA reads TGTGCCAGCAGTTACCTAGGGAGGGACTACGAGCAGTACTTC.

The V call is TRBV9, the J call TRBJ2-1, with no clear D. The CDR3 contains 14 residues. The germline V gene encodes CDR1 SGDLS and CDR2 YYNGEE. The V end lost 0 bases, the J end lost 4 bases, and 8 bases lay between the germline ends. The CDR3 DNA is TGTGCCAGCAGCGTAGGGCAGAGATACAATGAGCAGTTCTTC. Its translation is CASSVGQRYNEQFF. Using reference TRBV9 and TRBJ2-1 for the parts outside the CDR3, the full variable domain is DSGVTQTPKHLITATGQRVTLRCSPRSGDLSVYWYQQSLDQGLQFLIQYYNGEERAKGNILERFSAQQFPDLHSELNLSSLELGDSALYFCASSVGQRYNEQFFGPGTRLTVL.

The V call is TRBV14, the J call TRBJ2-1; no definite D call. Germline V gives CDR1 SGHDN, CDR2 FVKESK. Trimming took off 0 bases at V and 1 base at J, with 16 bases between the two ends. The CDR3 consists of 18 residues. The CDR3 DNA reads TGTGCCAGCAGCCAAGAAAGATCTTGGGCCCTGTCCTACAATGAGCAGTTCTTC. Translating it yields CASSQERSWALSYNEQFF.

CDR3 nucleotides: TGTGCCAGCAGCGGGACATTGGCTAACTATGGCTACACCTTC. This gives the protein CASSGTLANYGYTF. This rearrangement joins TRBV7-2 to TRBJ1-2; TRBD1 is a possible D gene (6 bases). Germline assignment: CDR1 SGHTA and CDR2 FQGNSA. V lost 5 bases and J 0 bases, leaving 10 bases between the germline ends. The CDR3 totals 14 residues.

This clonotype has a single count. This chain links TRBV20-1 with TRBJ2-7; a weak D match, TRBD1 (7 bases). The V and J ends lost 5 bases and 6 bases respectively, with 11 bases between them. This CDR3 contains 11 residues. Per germline, CDR1 DFQATT and CDR2 SNEGSKA (reference sequence). The CDR3, as DNA: TGCAGTGCTGTGGAGGGGGCCGAGCAGTACTTC. Encoded protein: CSAVEGAEQYF.

The chain carries TRBV5-4 and TRBJ2-3; D remains unclear. CDR3 length equals 13 residues. Germline CDR1 SGHNT, CDR2 YYREEE (reference sequence). With 0 bases removed from V and 4 bases from J, the gap between germline ends came to 6 bases. CDR3 sequence: CASSLDSSDTQYF. The CDR3 nucleotides read TGTGCCAGCAGCTTGGACAGCTCAGATACGCAGTATTTT.

This chain joins TRBV6-5 and TRBJ2-1; TRBD1 matches 9 bases. The junction had 10 bases not matched to a gene; V was cut back by 10 bases and J by 6 bases. Per the germline V gene, CDR1 is MNHEY and CDR2 is SVGAGI. This CDR3 spans 14 amino acids. The CDR3 coding sequence is TGTGCCACCTCCGGACAGGGGAGGAGCAATGAGCAGTTCTTC. Translated: CATSGQGRSNEQFF.

The chain combines TRBV3-1 with TRBJ2-7; D might be TRBD1 or TRBD2, each matching 5 bases. V shed 4 bases and J shed 3 bases, with 16 bases lying between them. Germline lookup yields CDR1 LGHDT and CDR2 YNNKEL (reference sequence). The CDR3 loop spans 15 amino acids. CDR3 protein: CASSPGPMLDYEQYF. The DNA of the CDR3 is TGTGCCAGCAGCCCGGGACCGATGCTTGACTACGAGCAGTACTTC.

This clonotype came up a few times. This chain links TRBV4-1 with TRBJ2-3; D remains ambiguous. The CDR3 consists of 16 residues. V shed 1 base and J shed 0 bases, with 11 bases lying between them. The germline V gene has CDR1 MGHRA and CDR2 YSYEKL. In DNA form, the CDR3 reads TGCGCCAGCAGCCAAGTAAATCTGATTAGCACAGATACGCAGTATTTT. Translated: CASSQVNLISTDTQYF.

The chain recombines TRBV6-5 with TRBJ1-2, with a weak D call TRBD1 (6 bases). The CDR3 is 15 amino acids. Per the germline V gene, CDR1 is MNHEY and CDR2 is SVGAGI. V lost 6 bases and J 0 bases, leaving 14 bases between the germline ends. The CDR3 bases are TGTGCCAGCAGGTCCACAGGGAGAGCTAACTATGGCTACACCTTC. Its translation is CASRSTGRANYGYTF.

This chain's CDR3 is CASTGTGVGPQHF. CDR3 sequence (DNA): TGTGCCAGCACCGGGACAGGGGTCGGACCCCAGCATTTT. V gene TRBV12-3 or TRBV12-4 combines with J gene TRBJ1-5; 10 nucleotides agree with TRBD1. The CDR3 has 13 residues. V dropped 7 bases and J dropped 10; count of bases not matched to a gene: 7.

The chain combines TRBV20-1 with TRBJ1-1; D possibly corresponds to TRBD1 (6 bases). V gave up 5 bases and J gave up 3 bases, with 19 bases separating them. Germline CDR1 reads DFQATT; CDR2 reads SNEGSKA (reference sequence). This CDR3 has 15 residues. The CDR3 spells CSAGDPRGGDTEAFF. The CDR3 DNA follows: TGCAGTGCTGGCGACCCGAGGGGGGGAGACACTGAAGCTTTCTTT.

The genes are TRBV30 and TRBJ2-3; D is unresolved. Trimming removed 6 bases from V and 0 bases from J, with 16 bases in between. CDR3 size: 15 residues. Germline CDR1 reads GTSNPN; CDR2 reads SVGIG (reference sequence). CDR3 region: CACTTGSGSTDTQYF. CDR3 DNA sequence: TGTGCCTGCACCACGGGTTCAGGTAGCACAGATACGCAGTATTTT.

V usage is TRBV4-2 and J usage is TRBJ1-5; D not certain. Germline V lookup: CDR1 LGHNA, CDR2 YNFKEQ. V lost 1 base and J 1 base, leaving 14 bases between the germline ends. The CDR3 is 17 residues long. The CDR3 spells CASSQVESGRSNQPQHF. In DNA, the CDR3 is TGTGCCAGCAGCCAAGTCGAAAGTGGACGGAGCAATCAGCCCCAGCATTTT.

The genes are TRBV27 and TRBJ2-1; 10 bases are a match to TRBD2. This CDR3 is built from 15 residues. The V gene's germline CDR1 is MNHEY and CDR2 SMNVEV (reference sequence). V lost 1 base to trimming and J lost 7 bases; unmatched junction nucleotides: 4. The CDR3 here is CASSLLSGGANEQFF. As DNA, the CDR3 is TGTGCCAGCAGTTTATTGAGCGGGGGGGCAAATGAGCAGTTCTTC.

The chain carries TRBV5-1 and TRBJ2-2; 7 bases agree with TRBD2. Germline V gene sequence: CDR1 SGHRS, CDR2 YFSETQ. The CDR3 sequence is 14 residues long. J was trimmed by 5 bases and V by 4 bases; bases with no gene match: 5. The CDR3 DNA follows: TGCGCCAGCAGCCTCGGGGGGAGTACCGGGGAGCTGTTTTTT. Residues: CASSLGGSTGELFF.

The chain carries TRBV7-8 and TRBJ2-3; 10 nucleotides agree with TRBD2. J lost 0 bases, V lost 1 base, and 13 bases had no gene match. This CDR3 comprises 20 residues. Per germline, CDR1 SGHVS and CDR2 FQNEAQ. This CDR3 reads CASSLGVRTSGWDSTDTQYF. In DNA, the CDR3 is TGTGCCAGCAGCTTAGGGGTACGGACTAGCGGTTGGGATAGCACAGATACGCAGTATTTT. The full variable domain, in which reference TRBV7-8 and TRBJ2-3 provide the parts outside the CDR3, is GAGVSQSPRYKVAKRGQDVALRCDPISGHVSLFWYQQALGQGPEFLTYFQNEAQLDKSGLPSDRFFAERPEGSVSTLKIQRTQQEDSAVYLCASSLGVRTSGWDSTDTQYFGPGTRLTVL.

The V gene is TRBV4-1, the J gene TRBJ2-2; TRBD2 is a possible D gene (5 bases). Germline-derived CDR1 and CDR2 are MGHRA and YSYEKL. Trimming cost V 4 bases and J 6 bases, with 9 bases left between them. This CDR3 has 13 residues. This chain's CDR3 is CASSPARAGELFF. Here the CDR3 DNA reads TGCGCCAGCAGCCCGGCGCGGGCCGGGGAGCTGTTTTTT.

The genes are TRBV29-1 and TRBJ2-5; 8 bases map to TRBD1. There are 14 residues in the CDR3. Trimming took 4 bases from V and 2 from J; bases not matched to a gene: 6. Per the germline V gene, CDR1 is SQVTM and CDR2 is ANQGSEA. CDR3 protein: CSVGGQENQETQYF. CDR3 bases: TGCAGCGTTGGGGGACAGGAAAATCAAGAGACCCAGTACTTC.

This clonotype has a single count. The rearrangement links TRBV3-1 to TRBJ2-7, with D hard to call. Per the germline V gene, CDR1 is LGHDT and CDR2 is YNNKEL (reference sequence). With 0 bases removed from V and 2 bases from J, the gap between germline ends came to 8 bases. There are 14 residues in the CDR3. Here the CDR3 DNA reads TGTGCCAGCAGCCAAGATATACAGCCCTACGAGCAGTACTTC. Amino acid sequence: CASSQDIQPYEQYF.

The rearrangement uses TRBV7-9 and TRBJ2-2, with D perhaps matching TRBD1 (6 bases). Trimming shortened V by 6 bases and J by 6 bases, and 17 bases separated the two germline ends. CDR3 length equals 15 residues. Germline V gives CDR1 SEHNR, CDR2 FQNEAQ (reference sequence). The CDR3 DNA sequence: TGTGCCAGCAGTTACCAGGGGACGATCGCCGGGGAGCTGTTTTTT. Translated, it gives CASSYQGTIAGELFF.

The CDR3 nucleotides read TGTGCCAGTAGTATAGAAATGAGGGATCAGCCCCAGCATTTT. The encoded protein is CASSIEMRDQPQHF. This rearrangement joins TRBV19 to TRBJ1-5; D call uncertain. The CDR3 is 14 amino acids. Trimming left V 0 bases short and J 5 bases short, with 8 bases between. Germline V gene lookup returns CDR1 LNHDA and CDR2 SQIVND (reference sequence).

The rearrangement joins TRBV12-3 or TRBV12-4 to TRBJ1-2; no definite D call. Deletions cut 7 bases from V and 8 bases from J, with 17 bases between. The CDR3 covers 13 residues. CDR3 in DNA: TGTGCCAGCATCCGGGGAGGGAACGAGGGCTACACCTTC. Translating gives CASIRGGNEGYTF.

The chain is built from TRBV30 and TRBJ2-3, with TRBD1 as a possible D gene (6 bases). Germline assignment: CDR1 GTSNPN and CDR2 SVGIG (reference sequence). V dropped 2 bases and J dropped 0 bases, with 15 bases sitting between them. The CDR3 consists of 16 residues. The CDR3 DNA reads TGTGCCTGGAGTATCCTACAGGGCACTAGCACAGATACGCAGTATTTT. This translates into CAWSILQGTSTDTQYF. Together with reference TRBV30 and TRBJ2-3, the CDR3 gives the full variable domain: SQTIHQWPATLVQPVGSPLSLECTVEGTSNPNLYWYRQAAGRGLQLLFYSVGIGQISSEVPQNLSASRPQDRQFILSSKKLLLSDSGFYLCAWSILQGTSTDTQYFGPGTRLTVL.

This chain connects TRBV5-4 to TRBJ1-2; weak D call: TRBD1 (6 bases). Germline V gene data show CDR1 as SGHNT and CDR2 as YYREEE (reference sequence). V lost 4 bases to trimming and J lost 7 bases, with 17 bases between them. The CDR3 runs to 14 residues. CDR3 region: CASSMRSGDSGYTF. As DNA, the CDR3 is TGTGCCAGCAGCATGAGGTCAGGGGATAGTGGCTACACCTTC.